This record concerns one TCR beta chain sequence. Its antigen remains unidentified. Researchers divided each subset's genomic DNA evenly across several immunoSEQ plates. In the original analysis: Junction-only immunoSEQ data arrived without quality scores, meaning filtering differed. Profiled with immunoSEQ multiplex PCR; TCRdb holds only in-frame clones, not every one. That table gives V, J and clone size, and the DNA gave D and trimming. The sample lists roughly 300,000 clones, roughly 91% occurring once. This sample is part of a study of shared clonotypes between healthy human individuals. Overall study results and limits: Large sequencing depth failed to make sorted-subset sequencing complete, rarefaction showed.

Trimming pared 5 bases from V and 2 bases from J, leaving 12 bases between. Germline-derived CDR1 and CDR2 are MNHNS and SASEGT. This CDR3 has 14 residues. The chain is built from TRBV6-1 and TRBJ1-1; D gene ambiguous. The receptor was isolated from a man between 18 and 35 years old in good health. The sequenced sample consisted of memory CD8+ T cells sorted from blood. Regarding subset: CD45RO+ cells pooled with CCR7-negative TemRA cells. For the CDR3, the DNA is TGTGCCAGCAGTTCTTCTCCGTATAACACTGAAGCTTTCTTT. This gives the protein CASSSSPYNTEAFF.